The present T cell receptor beta chain was sequenced within a study of beta chain features in type 1 diabetes. Study-level findings and limits: There was a possibility that cDNA sequencing over-represented cells with high TCR expression. TCRB CDR3s from Type 1 diabetes patients were moderately but significantly shorter in all four CD4+ subsets.

Germline-derived CDR1 and CDR2 are SGHTA and FQGNSA. Trimming removed 5 bases at V and 6 bases at J, with 14 bases between. The CDR3 totals 13 residues. In all sorted populations, purity surpassed 95%. A remark on this clone: Its specificity is unknown.

TCRB transcripts that were expressed got sequenced, as all of the isolated RNA had been reverse transcribed. The repertoire was sequenced with immunoSEQ multiplex PCR; TCRdb's copy has only in-frame clones and lacks some. The sample includes about 230,000 clones, around 9.6% of them seen just once. The rearrangement uses TRBV7-2 and TRBJ2-7, with D possibly TRBD2 on 6 matching bases. Sequencing was done on a sample of naive CD4+ T cells from blood. The sequence was collected from a woman aged 18-29 years in good health. CDR3 nucleotides: TGTGCCAGCAGCCCTAAGGGAGGCGGCGAGCAGTACTTC. This translates into CASSPKGGGEQYF.